This TCR beta chain was identified in a study of OX40 agonist ivuxolimab in advanced cancers. TCRdb's table, derived via immunoSEQ multiplex PCR, lists solely in-frame clones and lacks some. The sample includes about 67,000 clones, about 90% of them seen just once. V was clipped by 1 base and J by 4 bases, with 14 bases between them. The CDR3 is 15 amino acids. Per germline, CDR1 GTSNPN and CDR2 SVGIG (reference sequence). This sequence joins TRBV30 and TRBJ1-5, with D possibly being TRBD1 (5 bases). Material: CD4+ or CD8+ T cells sorted from blood, obtained in a trial of the OX40 agonist ivuxolimab. The origin of this receptor is an adult with an advanced solid tumor such as melanoma, head and neck, liver or kidney cancer. Here the CDR3 reads CAWSGQGNWNQPQHF. In DNA, the CDR3 is TGTGCCTGGAGTGGCCAGGGAAATTGGAATCAGCCCCAGCATTTT. The whole variable domain, filled in from reference TRBV30 and TRBJ1-5, reads SQTIHQWPATLVQPVGSPLSLECTVEGTSNPNLYWYRQAAGRGLQLLFYSVGIGQISSEVPQNLSASRPQDRQFILSSKKLLLSDSGFYLCAWSGQGNWNQPQHFGDGTRLSIL.